A single sample gave rise to the 15 T cell receptor beta chains below, sequenced in a study of beta chain features in type 1 diabetes. Their target antigens are unknown. General study findings and limits: TCRB CDR3 length was moderately but significantly reduced in all four CD4+ subsets of Type 1 diabetes patients.

Sequencing targeted expressed TCRB transcripts, as all isolated RNA had been reverse transcribed. Sequencing was performed with immunoSEQ multiplex PCR; in TCRdb, only in-frame clones are kept and a portion is missing. This sample has more than 550,000 clones, with over 13% found just once. The source material was naive CD4+ T cells from blood. These receptors all come from a man between 18 and 35 years old with type 1 diabetes.

Here the CDR3 reads CAWSVRGTANEKLFF. The CDR3 DNA reads as TGTGCCTGGAGTGTACGGGGGACAGCTAATGAAAAACTGTTTTTT. The rearrangement links TRBV30 to TRBJ1-4; 7 bases match TRBD1. The CDR3 length is 15 residues. Germline V gene lookup returns CDR1 GTSNPN and CDR2 SVGIG (reference sequence). V dropped 0 bases and J dropped 3; count of bases not matched to a gene: 4.

About this clone itself: Germline is not matched at one junction end, which may reflect a read error. The J gene is TRBJ2-3, the V gene TRBV5-6; D is uncertain. Germline V CDR1 and CDR2: SGHDT, YYEEEE. This CDR3 has 16 amino acids. The CDR3: CASTLLVDTSTDTQYF. DNA of the CDR3: TGTGCCAGCACCTTGCTGGTAGACACTAGCACAGATACGCAGTATTTT.

The rearrangement joins TRBV28 to TRBJ2-3; 13 positions agree with TRBD2. The germline V gene encodes CDR1 MDHEN and CDR2 SYDVKM. The CDR3 is made up of 16 amino acids. The trim removed 4 bases at V and 1 base at J, leaving 2 bases unmatched. Here the CDR3 DNA reads TGTGCCAGCAGTTCTGGGACTAGCGGGGGCACAGATACGCAGTATTTT. Translation: CASSSGTSGGTDTQYF.

The sample holds a few counts of this clone. The chain uses TRBV29-1 and TRBJ2-7; 12 bases line up with TRBD2. This CDR3 has 14 residues. V trimming: 7 bases; J trimming: 5 bases; junction bases outside the gene matches: 9. Germline assignment: CDR1 SQVTM and CDR2 ANQGSEA. The DNA of the CDR3 is TGCAGCGCTTCCCGACTAGCGGGAGAAAACGAGCAGTACTTC. Encoded protein: CSASRLAGENEQYF.

This chain uses TRBV6-5 with TRBJ2-7; D is possibly TRBD2 (7 bases). The germline V gene encodes CDR1 MNHEY and CDR2 SVGAGI. V was cut by 0 bases and J by 2 bases, with 11 bases left in between. This CDR3 spans 15 amino acids. The CDR3 nucleotides read TGTGCCAGCAGTTACTCTGCGGGGGCGGCCTACGAGCAGTACTTC. Protein product: CASSYSAGAAYEQYF.

The gene calls are TRBV18 and TRBJ1-2; possibly TRBD1 for D (5 bases). With 4 bases removed from V and 5 bases from J, the gap between germline ends came to 11 bases. Per germline, CDR1 KGHSH and CDR2 LQKENI. The CDR3 loop spans 13 amino acids. The chain's CDR3 is CASSRREEYGYTF. The DNA for the CDR3 is TGTGCCAGCTCACGCAGGGAGGAGTATGGCTACACCTTC.

About this clone: Its ends do not fully match the called genes, so a read error is possible. The rearrangement links TRBV5-1 to TRBJ1-1, with unresolved D. Germline V CDR1 and CDR2: SGHRS, YFSETQ. The CDR3 has 14 residues. The CDR3 here is CASTLDSGRTEAFF. Written as DNA, the CDR3 is TGCGCCAGCACCTTGGATTCGGGTCGGACTGAAGCTTTCTTT.

The chain couples TRBV7-9 to TRBJ1-5, with 8 bases that match TRBD1. Germline lookup yields CDR1 SEHNR and CDR2 FQNEAQ (reference sequence). The CDR3 extends over 15 amino acids. V lost 3 bases, J lost 4 bases, and 5 bases stayed unmatched. CDR3 sequence reads: CASSFTGQGNQPQHF. CDR3 DNA: TGTGCCAGCAGCTTCACTGGACAGGGTAATCAGCCCCAGCATTTT. Based on the CDR3 plus reference TRBV7-9 and TRBJ1-5, the full variable domain is DTGVSQNPRHKITKRGQNVTFRCDPISEHNRLYWYRQTLGQGPEFLTYFQNEAQLEKSRLLSDRFSAERPKGSFSTLEIQRTEQGDSAMYLCASSFTGQGNQPQHFGDGTRLSIL.

The CDR3 DNA sequence: TGTGCCAGCAGTTACTCGGGAGGAACCTTCACAGATACGCAGTATTTT. Its protein is CASSYSGGTFTDTQYF. This chain uses TRBV6-5 with TRBJ2-3, with a possible D match to TRBD2 (6 bases). V lost 0 bases, J lost 2 bases, and 12 bases lay in between. The CDR3 consists of 16 residues. Germline V gives CDR1 MNHEY, CDR2 SVGAGI.

This clone came up a few times. The V gene is TRBV4-3, the J gene TRBJ2-3; TRBD2 might be the D (7 bases). This CDR3 has 16 amino acids. CDR1 LGHNA and CDR2 YSLEER come from the germline V gene. The V and J ends lost 4 bases and 0 bases respectively, with 14 bases between them. CDR3 sequence (DNA): TGCGCCAGCAGCCGAATTAGGGGGGGGAGCACAGATACGCAGTATTTT. Its translation is CASSRIRGGSTDTQYF.

J is TRBJ1-5 and V is TRBV30; maybe TRBD1 (6 bases). Looked up from germline, CDR1 is GTSNPN and CDR2 is SVGIG (reference sequence). This CDR3 is 13 amino acids long. Trimming stripped 5 bases from V and 6 bases from J, with 14 bases between. This CDR3 reads CAWGPGAGQPQHF. CDR3 DNA: TGTGCCTGGGGTCCAGGGGCGGGTCAGCCCCAGCATTTT.

This clone was observed a few times. The V gene is TRBV30, the J gene TRBJ2-4; no firm D call. CDR1 GTSNPN and CDR2 SVGIG come from the germline V gene (reference sequence). V lost 0 bases to trimming and J lost 5 bases, with 8 bases between them. This CDR3 is 13 amino acids long. This chain's CDR3 is CAWSVTTQNIQYF. CDR3 bases: TGTGCCTGGAGTGTAACAACCCAAAACATTCAGTACTTC. The full variable domain, with the rest looked up from reference TRBV30 and TRBJ2-4, is SQTIHQWPATLVQPVGSPLSLECTVEGTSNPNLYWYRQAAGRGLQLLFYSVGIGQISSEVPQNLSASRPQDRQFILSSKKLLLSDSGFYLCAWSVTTQNIQYFGAGTRLSVL.

This clone was recorded a few times. V gene TRBV7-6 combines with J gene TRBJ2-1, with a tentative D call TRBD2 (5 bases). The CDR3 loop spans 16 amino acids. Germline V gives CDR1 SGHVS, CDR2 FNYEAQ. Between the trimmed V and J ends, which lost 8 bases and 3 bases, there was a span of 20 bases. For the CDR3, the DNA is TGTGCCAGCGGTGGGCCCTCTTCCCGGGGCTACAATGAGCAGTTCTTC. This sequence encodes CASGGPSSRGYNEQFF.

In this sample, this clone turned up a few times. The chain employs TRBV5-4 and TRBJ2-7; a weak D match, TRBD2 (5 bases). The germline CDR1 and CDR2 sequences are SGHNT and YYREEE (reference sequence). The CDR3 spans 14 residues. V dropped 6 bases and J dropped 5 bases, with 18 bases sitting between them. CDR3 bases: TGTGCCAGCAAAGGTCACGGGGTGCGTCACGAGCAGTACTTC. This sequence encodes CASKGHGVRHEQYF.

This clone has a handful of counts. The genes are TRBV6-6 and TRBJ1-2; 9 nucleotides agree with TRBD1. The CDR3 consists of 16 residues. J lost 3 bases, V lost 6 bases, and 11 bases had no gene match. The germline CDR1 and CDR2 sequences are MNHNY and SVGAGI (reference sequence). The CDR3 DNA is TGTGCCAGCAGCCGTCGGGACAGGGATAAACACTATGGCTACACCTTC. This sequence encodes CASSRRDRDKHYGYTF.